This T cell receptor (beta chain) was recovered during a study of T cells in localized non-small cell lung cancer. The CDR3 sequence is 18 residues long. Trimming removed 4 bases at V and 0 bases at J, with 17 bases between. The germline V gene encodes CDR1 SGHRS and CDR2 YFSETQ. Repertoires were generated with immunoSEQ multiplex PCR, while TCRdb's copy carries only in-frame clones and drops some. Of some 15,000 clones listed, 82% are singletons. The J gene is TRBJ1-6, the V gene TRBV5-1; the D is unclear. The sequence was collected from a male donor aged 60 or over with stage I lung adenocarcinoma. This material consisted of peripheral blood, taken before any cancer treatment. The chain's CDR3 is CASSPNGRPSSYNSPLHF. In nucleotides, the CDR3 is TGCGCCAGCAGCCCCAATGGGCGGCCGAGCTCCTATAATTCACCCCTCCACTTT.